The sequence of this T cell receptor beta chain was determined in a study of PD-1 blockade in classical Hodgkin lymphoma. Overall study results and limits: Prior therapy or disease activity may underlie the repertoire differences, whose causes remain undefined.

Time point noted: cycle 4 day 1 (C4D1), after about 6 weeks of nivolumab. Each of the patients experienced relapse following autologous stem cell transplantation, and their brentuximab vedotin exposure differed. The repertoire was sequenced with immunoSEQ multiplex PCR; TCRdb's copy has only in-frame clones and lacks some. The table includes tens of thousands of clones, about 90% detected once. Comment on this clone: What it binds is not known.

The CDR3 consists of 15 residues. Trimming cost V 5 bases and J 9 bases; bases outside gene matches: 10. Germline CDR1 and CDR2: SNHLY and FYNNEI. The material sequenced was peripheral blood mononuclear cells (PBMCs), taken before the fourth cycle of nivolumab. The TCR originated in a human donor with classical Hodgkin lymphoma. The chain has TRBV2 and TRBJ2-1; TRBD2 aligns across 10 bases. The CDR3 loop reads CASSHKAGGPSEQFF. The CDR3 DNA reads as TGTGCCAGCAGTCATAAAGCGGGGGGGCCTTCTGAGCAGTTCTTC.